These 7 T cell receptor beta chains share one sample of origin, sequenced in a study of T cell responses to AZD1222 COVID-19 vaccine. Clones were read by immunoSEQ multiplex PCR, and TCRdb kept only the in-frame ones, dropping some. Of roughly 70,000 clones listed, 85% are singletons. The material was peripheral blood, obtained on day 0 of AZD1222 vaccination. The receptors were sampled from an adult in good health.

With respect to this clone: One end of the junction does not line up with germline, which may come from a read error. The chain links TRBV7-7 to TRBJ2-2, with TRBD1 matching 10 bases. CDR3 size: 17 residues. In germline, CDR1 is SSHAT, CDR2 FNYEAQ (reference sequence). DNA of the CDR3: TGTGCTAGCAGCTCCGGGGACCGGGACAGGGGAACCGGGGAGCTGTTTTTT. Protein sequence: CASSSGDRDRGTGELFF.

This sequence joins TRBV7-2 and TRBJ2-2; D not resolved. Germline V gene data show CDR1 as SGHTA and CDR2 as FQGNSA. This CDR3 has 15 amino acids. The germline V and J ends were trimmed by 0 bases and 1 base, with 6 bases remaining between them. This CDR3 is CASSLAGLNTGELFF. CDR3 coding DNA: TGTGCCAGCAGCTTAGCAGGGTTGAACACCGGGGAGCTGTTTTTT.

A single count supports this clone. V usage is TRBV28 and J usage is TRBJ1-5, with TRBD1 as a possible D gene (5 bases). The germline V gene has CDR1 MDHEN and CDR2 SYDVKM. The CDR3 contains 13 residues. With 6 bases removed from V and 5 bases from J, the gap between germline ends came to 11 bases. CDR3 nucleotide sequence: TGTGCCAGCAGCCCGAACAGGTATCAGCCCCAGCATTTT. It yields the protein CASSPNRYQPQHF.

As DNA, the CDR3 is TGTGCCACCAGCAGAGGCGGGACAGGGACTTATGGCTACACCTTC. It yields the protein CATSRGGTGTYGYTF. V is TRBV15 and J is TRBJ1-2, with TRBD1 identical over 9 bases. J lost 5 bases, V lost 1 base, and 5 bases had no gene match. The V gene's germline CDR1 is LNHNV and CDR2 YYDKDF (reference sequence). The CDR3 is 15 amino acids.

This clone appeared a few times. The chain joins TRBV4-1 to TRBJ1-2; D perhaps matches TRBD1 (5 bases). The CDR3 has 15 amino acids. Trimming left V 1 base short and J 4 bases short, with 13 bases between. Germline V gene sequence: CDR1 MGHRA, CDR2 YSYEKL. In DNA form, the CDR3 reads TGCGCCAGCAGCCAAGCCCAGGGTGTCGGCTATGGCTACACCTTC. Encoded protein: CASSQAQGVGYGYTF.

This chain connects TRBV7-9 to TRBJ2-1; D may be TRBD2 (5 bases). The CDR3 consists of 14 residues. The ends were cut back, 7 bases at V and 6 bases at J, with 16 bases in the middle. Germline V gene lookup returns CDR1 SEHNR and CDR2 FQNEAQ (reference sequence). The CDR3 spells CASTDLRAGNEQFF. The CDR3 nucleotides read TGTGCCAGCACCGACCTTCGGGCGGGCAATGAGCAGTTCTTC.

The genes are TRBV18 and TRBJ1-2; D unclear. The CDR3 contains 13 residues. Between the trimmed V and J ends, which lost 2 bases and 4 bases, there was a span of 8 bases. Germline V gives CDR1 KGHSH, CDR2 LQKENI. CDR3 sequence (DNA): TGTGCCAGCTCACCAGCTGGTATCTATGGCTACACCTTC. Translation gives CASSPAGIYGYTF.